This TCR beta chain was retrieved from a study of T cells in Graves' hyperthyroidism and ophthalmopathy. CDR1 LNHNV and CDR2 YYDKDF come from the germline V gene (reference sequence). The CDR3 loop spans 15 amino acids. The germline V and J ends were trimmed by 3 bases and 0 bases, with 11 bases remaining between them. General observations from the study: Blood also carried most thyroid clonotypes expanded above 0.001. Ophthalmopathy could be told apart from stable hyperthyroidism with a 13 V-J model.

The investigators amplified TCR beta CDR3 regions from RNA transcripts. RT-PCR in the first round (using the HTBI primer set) targeted the TCR CDR3. MiXCR, run by TCRdb on the multiplex PCR reads, gives a single entry per CDR3 protein. Found here are roughly 720,000 distinct CDR3 sequences, around 15% of them singletons; the top ten hold about 14%. This clonotype has more than one count but fewer than ten. Its antigen is unidentified. Source material: blood. This clonotype was obtained from a man in his fifties with Graves' hyperthyroidism. The chain carries TRBV15 and TRBJ1-2; D is unresolved. The CDR3 DNA reads as TGTGCCACCAGCAGCACCCCTAGATCTAACTATGGCTACACCTTC. It encodes CATSSTPRSNYGYTF.